Each of the 5 T cell receptor beta chains below was sequenced from the same sample in a study of T cell responses to AZD1222 COVID-19 vaccine. Some clones are missing from TCRdb's copy, which holds only in-frame ones; the method was immunoSEQ multiplex PCR. The top ten hold about 5.5% of the sample, which has about 140,000 clones, around nine tenths seen once. Specimen: peripheral blood, collected on day 0 of AZD1222 vaccination. Source of these receptors: an adult in good health.

J is TRBJ2-1 and V is TRBV11-3; TRBD1 matches 7 bases. Per germline, CDR1 SGHNT and CDR2 YENEEA. V was clipped by 5 bases and J by 4 bases; unmatched bases: 5. The CDR3 runs 14 residues. The CDR3 reads CASSPGDRYNEQFF. The CDR3 DNA follows: TGTGCCAGCAGCCCAGGGGACAGATACAATGAGCAGTTCTTC.

This chain uses TRBV7-9 with TRBJ1-2; 7 bases are a match to TRBD1. With V trimmed by 1 base and J by 6 bases, 8 bases remained unmatched. This CDR3 has 15 amino acids. Germline loops: CDR1 SEHNR, CDR2 FQNEAQ (reference sequence). DNA of the CDR3: TGTGCCAGCAGCTTAGGGGTAGGGGGCTTAGATGGCTACACCTTC. Amino acids: CASSLGVGGLDGYTF.

This chain uses TRBV3-1 (or the pseudogene TRBV3-2) with TRBJ2-1; 11 positions match TRBD2. The V and J ends lost 3 bases and 7 bases, in that order; junction bases with no gene match: 2. Germline CDR1 and CDR2: LGHDT and YNNKEL (reference sequence). This CDR3 has 14 amino acids. CDR3 sequence: CASSHLAGGNEQFF. CDR3 DNA: TGTGCCAGCAGCCACTTAGCGGGGGGGAATGAGCAGTTCTTC.

J is TRBJ1-2 and V is TRBV15; 9 bases fit TRBD1. Germline lookup yields CDR1 LNHNV and CDR2 YYDKDF (reference sequence). The CDR3 has 11 amino acids. The V and J ends lost 8 bases and 7 bases, in that order; junction bases with no gene match: 2. The CDR3 coding sequence is TGTGCCACCGAGACAGGGGGTGGCTACACCTTC. Translation gives CATETGGGYTF. Full variable domain (missing parts from reference TRBV15 and TRBJ1-2): DAMVIQNPRYQVTQFGKPVTLSCSQTLNHNVMYWYQQKSSQAPKLLFHYYDKDFNNEADTPDNFQSRRPNTSFCFLDIRSPGLGDTAMYLCATETGGGYTFGSGTRLTVV.

The chain uses TRBV27 and TRBJ2-3, with D possibly being TRBD1 (5 bases). Germline V gives CDR1 MNHEY, CDR2 SMNVEV (reference sequence). V was trimmed by 2 bases and J by 6 bases, leaving 18 bases between them. This CDR3 region has 16 residues. The CDR3: CASSLVSAPSGDTQYF. CDR3 DNA sequence: TGTGCCAGCAGTTTAGTCTCAGCCCCCTCAGGGGATACGCAGTATTTT.